Listed here are 2 T cell receptor beta chains from one sample, sequenced in a study of regulatory T cells in long-lasting Graves disease. Time point in this sample: newly diagnosed GD, antithyroid drugs for less than 3 months. The TCR library was made from RNA that had been extracted from PBMCs in TRIzol. Through Arm-PCR of CDR3 regions and iRepertoire HTBI primers, TCR beta libraries were built. In TCRdb, the multiplex PCR reads were re-called with MiXCR into one record per CDR3 protein. The table lists about 210,000 distinct CDR3 sequences, roughly 20% of them singletons. The data were also submitted as part of a second study, on T cells in Graves' hyperthyroidism and ophthalmopathy.

The source was peripheral blood mononuclear cells (PBMCs), collected at new diagnosis, from a patient treated with antithyroid drugs. Source of these receptors: a woman between 25 and 40 years old with Graves disease.

This clonotype was counted a few times. The CDR3 nucleotides read TGTGCCAGCACCCCTACTTCGGCACTCAACTATGGCTACACCTTC. Translated: CASTPTSALNYGYTF. The chain joins TRBV9 to TRBJ1-2; D is unclear. Trimming stripped 6 bases from V and 2 bases from J, with 17 bases between. The length of the CDR3 is 15 residues. Germline loops: CDR1 SGDLS, CDR2 YYNGEE.

In its sample, this clonotype was seen many times. The chain links TRBV9 to TRBJ1-6, with 10 nucleotides matching TRBD1. The CDR3 has 16 amino acids. Germline CDR1 is SGDLS and CDR2 is YYNGEE. The V segment lost 0 bases and the J segment 6 bases; nucleotides outside the gene matches: 3. CDR3 loop: CASSVDDRGPNSPLHF. CDR3 in DNA: TGTGCCAGCAGCGTAGATGACAGGGGGCCTAATTCACCCCTCCACTTT.